The next 10 T cell receptor beta chains were all read from a single sample in a study of blood T cells in healthy people across ages. For the second PCR, which ran for about 6 to 11 cycles, a sample-barcoded 5' primer and a J-beta primer mix were used. From the 5' RACE reads, TCRdb called clonotypes with MiXCR, one entry per CDR3 protein. The sample holds under 1,100,000 distinct CDR3 sequences, approximately 26% seen once. The same data also contributed to another study, on T cells of mothers and their children.

Input material: blood. These receptors were obtained from a girl aged 2 to 10 in good health.

V gene TRBV7-3 combines with J gene TRBJ2-5; no reliable D call. TRBJ2-7 explains the end of the DNA better; the J call may be wrong. The CDR3 has 13 residues. Looked up from germline, CDR1 is SGHTA and CDR2 is FQGTGA. The CDR3 reads CASSFRVIYEQYF. CDR3 nucleotides: TGTGCCAGCAGCTTTAGAGTGATCTACGAGCAGTACTTC.

The CDR3 DNA reads as TGCGCCAGCAGCCAAGATTACACAGGGGGGCGTCAGCCCCAGCATTTT. Its protein is CASSQDYTGGRQPQHF. V and J are TRBV4-3 and TRBJ1-5, with 8 bases fitting TRBD1. The V gene's germline CDR1 is LGHNA and CDR2 YSLEER. This CDR3 is built from 16 residues. With V trimmed by 0 bases and J by 6 bases, 7 bases remained unmatched.

The chain couples TRBV5-6 to TRBJ2-7, with D hard to call. Germline assignment: CDR1 SGHDT and CDR2 YYEEEE. The CDR3 runs 15 residues. Trimming removed 0 bases at V and 3 bases at J, with 13 bases between. DNA of the CDR3: TGTGCCAGCAGCTTGGTCGACGGATCAGACTACGAGCAGTACTTC. Its translation: CASSLVDGSDYEQYF. The entire variable domain, with the rest obtained from reference TRBV5-6 and TRBJ2-7, is as follows: DAGVTQSPTHLIKTRGQQVTLRCSPKSGHDTVSWYQQALGQGPQFIFQYYEEEERQRGNFPDRFSGHQFPNYSSELNVNALLLGDSALYLCASSLVDGSDYEQYFGPGTRLTVT.

This clonotype was recorded once. V usage is TRBV5-1 and J usage is TRBJ2-5; TRBD2 is a possible D gene (5 bases). The CDR3 has 13 residues. Per the germline V gene, CDR1 is SGHRS and CDR2 is YFSETQ. Deletions cut 2 bases from V and 5 bases from J, with 10 bases between. CDR3 loop: CASSFGSVETQYF. CDR3 nucleotides: TGCGCCAGCAGCTTCGGTAGCGTCGAGACCCAGTACTTC.

The V gene is TRBV4-1, the J gene TRBJ2-3, with TRBD1 as a possible D gene (6 bases). Trimming pared 1 base from V and 11 bases from J, leaving 10 bases between. The CDR3 is 12 amino acids. Germline V CDR1 and CDR2: MGHRA, YSYEKL. DNA for the CDR3: TGCGCCAGCAGCCAAGGGCGACAGGAGCAGTATTTT. Translating gives CASSQGRQEQYF.

The chain couples TRBV3-1 to TRBJ2-5; D gene ambiguous. This CDR3 spans 13 amino acids. The germline gives CDR1 LGHDT, CDR2 YNNKEL (reference sequence). Trimming pared 0 bases from V and 5 bases from J, leaving 7 bases between. The DNA of the CDR3 is TGTGCCAGCAGCCAAGATGCGGTGGAGACCCAGTACTTC. It codes for CASSQDAVETQYF.

The rearrangement joins TRBV12-3 or TRBV12-4 to TRBJ1-1; D is undetermined. Trimming removed 7 bases at V and 1 base at J, with 4 bases between. This CDR3 has 11 residues. The CDR3 loop reads CASTRNTEAFF. The CDR3 nucleotides read TGTGCCAGCACCAGGAACACTGAAGCTTTCTTT.

The chain recombines TRBV7-9 with TRBJ1-1; no firm D call. The CDR3 is made up of 12 amino acids. V was cut by 7 bases and J by 0 bases, with 6 bases left in between. CDR1 and CDR2 from the germline V gene are SEHNR and FQNEAQ (reference sequence). The CDR3, as DNA: TGTGCCAGCACCTTTTTGAACACTGAAGCTTTCTTT. This sequence encodes CASTFLNTEAFF.

The CDR3 is CASTILADTEAFF. The CDR3 coding sequence is TGTGCCAGCACCATTCTCGCCGACACTGAAGCTTTCTTT. The rearrangement links TRBV7-9 to TRBJ1-1; no reliable D call. V was trimmed by 7 bases and J by 3 bases, leaving 12 bases between them. Germline loops: CDR1 SEHNR, CDR2 FQNEAQ (reference sequence). This CDR3 is 13 amino acids long.

J is TRBJ2-6 and V is TRBV6-1; 8 positions match TRBD1. The CDR3 is 15 amino acids. CDR1 MNHNS and CDR2 SASEGT come from the germline V gene. Unmatched junction bases numbered 4, after V lost 6 bases and J lost 3 bases. This chain's CDR3 is CASSQGAYGANVLTF. For the CDR3, the DNA is TGTGCCAGCAGCCAGGGGGCTTATGGGGCCAACGTCCTGACTTTC.